The 31 T cell receptor beta chains below were found in one sample sequenced in a study of blood T cell repertoires in COVID-19 (dated by TCRdb to between 2020 and 2021). To prepare the library, the immunoSEQ multiplex PCR assay was applied. What TCRdb holds here is the immuneACCESS table cut down to in-frame rearrangements. Part of the clones is not present; checked against another copy, under half of the missing clones reflect an unresolved V gene, and the others are unexplained. The table for this sample lists fewer than 80,000 clones; about 88% of them were counted only once. The biggest ten clones account for 6% to 6.5% of the sample. Material for sequencing was peripheral blood. These receptors all stem from a man at least 80 years old with COVID-19, enrolled during active disease.

The CDR3, as DNA: TGTGCCAGCAGCCAAGAAGTGGGAGGTAGCTCCTACGAGCAGTACTTC. The encoded protein is CASSQEVGGSSYEQYF. J is TRBJ2-7 and V is TRBV4-2; weak D call: TRBD2 (6 bases). Germline loops: CDR1 LGHNA, CDR2 YNFKEQ. Trimming left V 0 bases short and J 0 bases short, with 12 bases between. This CDR3 is 16 amino acids long.

The chain is built from TRBV2 and TRBJ1-1; no definite D call. This CDR3 is 13 amino acids long. V was clipped by 7 bases and J by 7 bases, with 16 bases between them. Germline V gene sequence: CDR1 SNHLY, CDR2 FYNNEI. CDR3 loop: CASTETRSGEAFF. Written as DNA, the CDR3 is TGTGCCAGCACCGAAACCCGATCGGGTGAAGCTTTCTTT.

This clone was counted a single time. Here the CDR3 DNA reads TGCGCCAGCAGCCAAGGCAGGACAGGGCGAAGCGGCTACACCTTC. Translated: CASSQGRTGRSGYTF. The gene calls are TRBV4-1 and TRBJ1-2; TRBD1 agrees at 8 bases. Germline V gene data show CDR1 as MGHRA and CDR2 as YSYEKL. The CDR3 spans 15 residues. The ends lost 1 base at V and 8 bases at J; junction bases unmatched: 9.

The genes are TRBV5-5 and TRBJ2-2; D gene uncertain. The CDR3 runs to 15 residues. V was clipped by 3 bases and J by 1 base, with 10 bases between them. Germline V gives CDR1 SGHKS, CDR2 YYEKEE (reference sequence). CDR3 in amino acids: CASSSLNRNTGELFF. In nucleotides, the CDR3 is TGTGCCAGCAGCTCACTTAACAGGAACACCGGGGAGCTGTTTTTT.

This chain links TRBV7-2 with TRBJ1-6; D perhaps matches TRBD1 (6 bases). Germline lookup yields CDR1 SGHTA and CDR2 FQGNSA. V was pared by 7 bases and J by 10 bases, with 20 bases between. The CDR3 is made up of 15 amino acids. The CDR3 DNA reads TGTGCCAGCACGGGGGGGAGGGAACAGGGCTCACCCCTCCACTTT. Protein product: CASTGGREQGSPLHF.

The CDR3 bases are TGTGCCAGCAGCCCCAACTCGGCAGGGGGCAACGCGGGGGTGGACACTGAAGCTTTCTTT. It is translated as CASSPNSAGGNAGVDTEAFF. The rearrangement uses TRBV11-3 and TRBJ1-1; 8 bases fit TRBD1. The CDR3 runs to 20 residues. Looked up from germline, CDR1 is SGHNT and CDR2 is YENEEA. The V segment lost 5 bases and the J segment 3 bases; nucleotides outside the gene matches: 23. Together with reference TRBV11-3 and TRBJ1-1, the CDR3 gives the full variable domain: EAGVVQSPRYKIIEKKQPVAFWCNPISGHNTLYWYLQNLGQGPELLIRYENEEAVDDSQLPKDRFSAERLKGVDSTLKIQPAELGDSAVYLCASSPNSAGGNAGVDTEAFFGQGTRLTVV.

The CDR3, as DNA: TGTGCCACCGAGGGGGACCCAGATACGCAGTATTTT. Translated, it gives CATEGDPDTQYF. The J gene is TRBJ2-3, the V gene TRBV19; TRBD1 might be the D (6 bases). This CDR3 is 12 amino acids long. V shed 10 bases and J shed 4 bases, with 12 bases lying between them. CDR1 and CDR2 (germline): LNHDA, SQIVND (reference sequence).

This chain joins TRBV6-6 and TRBJ1-5; TRBD1 is a possible D gene (5 bases). The V gene's germline CDR1 is MNHNY and CDR2 SVGAGI (reference sequence). The CDR3 loop spans 15 amino acids. V dropped 6 bases and J dropped 4 bases, with 16 bases sitting between them. Here the CDR3 reads CASSLGVGGNQPQHF. In nucleotides, the CDR3 is TGTGCCAGCAGCCTCGGGGTCGGGGGAAATCAGCCCCAGCATTTT.

The gene calls are TRBV13 and TRBJ2-3, with TRBD1 identical over 10 bases. The CDR3 extends over 19 amino acids. Trimming took 5 bases from V and 3 from J; bases not matched to a gene: 17. Germline assignment: CDR1 PRHDT and CDR2 FYEKMQ (reference sequence). DNA for the CDR3: TGTGCCAGCAGCCGTATTCGTAGCGACAGGGGGCGCGCAACAGATACGCAGTATTTT. It codes for CASSRIRSDRGRATDTQYF.

The V and J genes are TRBV28 and TRBJ1-1; D perhaps matches TRBD1 (5 bases). Deletions cut 2 bases from V and 4 bases from J, with 11 bases between. The germline V gene has CDR1 MDHEN and CDR2 SYDVKM. The CDR3 loop spans 14 amino acids. CDR3: CASSLRQWGTEAFF. CDR3 DNA: TGTGCCAGCAGTTTAAGACAGTGGGGCACTGAAGCTTTCTTT.

The V call is TRBV6-5, the J call TRBJ2-7, with no clear D. V shed 6 bases and J shed 3 bases, with 9 bases lying between them. This CDR3 region has 12 residues. Germline CDR1 MNHEY, CDR2 SVGAGI. CDR3 bases: TGTGCCAGCAGCCTTCGGTACTACGAGCAGTACTTC. This sequence encodes CASSLRYYEQYF.

The V call is TRBV6-1, the J call TRBJ1-5, with TRBD1 matching 12 bases. The V and J ends lost 4 bases and 4 bases, in that order; junction bases with no gene match: 8. Germline V gene data show CDR1 as MNHNS and CDR2 as SASEGT. The CDR3 has 17 amino acids. CDR3 sequence reads: CASSGAGQGARNQPQHF. CDR3 in DNA: TGTGCCAGCAGTGGCGCGGGACAGGGGGCCCGTAATCAGCCCCAGCATTTT.

The V gene is TRBV2, the J gene TRBJ2-7; D unresolved. The CDR3 is 12 amino acids. Germline CDR1 is SNHLY and CDR2 is FYNNEI. V dropped 5 bases and J dropped 0 bases, with 5 bases sitting between them. The CDR3 spells CASSPSSYEQYF. CDR3 DNA: TGTGCCAGCAGTCCTAGCTCCTACGAGCAGTACTTC.

This clone appeared once. This rearrangement joins TRBV10-2 to TRBJ1-6; TRBD1 agrees at 11 bases. The V gene end was trimmed by 8 bases and the J gene end by 7 bases; junction bases not matched to a gene: 7. Germline V gene data show CDR1 as WSHSY and CDR2 as SAAADI. The CDR3 runs to 15 residues. The CDR3 DNA reads TGCGCCAGCGTCAGGGGACAGGGGGTAAATTCACCCCTCCACTTT. Its protein product is CASVRGQGVNSPLHF.

The rearrangement joins TRBV19 to TRBJ2-2, with D perhaps matching TRBD2 (5 bases). Germline V gives CDR1 LNHDA, CDR2 SQIVND (reference sequence). The CDR3 consists of 15 residues. Trimming took 8 bases from V and 0 from J, leaving 13 bases between them. The CDR3 coding sequence is TGTGCCAGTCGCGGGTGGGCGTCGAACACCGGGGAGCTGTTTTTT. This encodes CASRGWASNTGELFF.

The gene calls are TRBV5-4 and TRBJ1-5, with TRBD1 matching 8 bases. CDR3 length: 16 amino acids. V shed 4 bases and J 4 bases; nucleotides not matched to a gene: 10. Germline V CDR1 and CDR2: SGHNT, YYREEE (reference sequence). This CDR3 is CASSVAGQGQNQPQHF. Here the CDR3 DNA reads TGTGCCAGCAGCGTCGCAGGACAGGGCCAAAATCAGCCCCAGCATTTT.

The chain carries TRBV18 and TRBJ2-3; TRBD2 matches 12 bases. Germline V gene data show CDR1 as KGHSH and CDR2 as LQKENI. The CDR3 totals 16 residues. V lost 3 bases to trimming and J lost 4 bases; unmatched junction nucleotides: 5. Here the CDR3 reads CASSPLAGGPADTQYF. CDR3 nucleotide sequence: TGTGCCAGCTCACCTCTAGCGGGGGGGCCGGCAGATACGCAGTATTTT.

This chain uses TRBV2 with TRBJ1-1, with a weak D call TRBD1 (5 bases). V was shortened by 11 bases and J by 5 bases, with 18 bases between the two germline ends. The germline V gene encodes CDR1 SNHLY and CDR2 FYNNEI. The CDR3 length is 13 residues. Written as DNA, the CDR3 is TGTGCCGGGAAAGGGGCGAAGAGTACTGAAGCTTTCTTT. It encodes CAGKGAKSTEAFF.

This clone was detected only a few times. The chain has TRBV4-2 and TRBJ2-7; 10 nucleotides line up with TRBD1. V was pared by 4 bases and J by 3 bases, with 9 bases of the junction left unmatched. This CDR3 has 16 residues. CDR1 and CDR2 from the germline V gene are LGHNA and YNFKEQ. The CDR3, as DNA: TGTGCCAGCAGCCTATATTCGGGACAGGGGTACTACGAGCAGTACTTC. Protein: CASSLYSGQGYYEQYF.

A single count supports this clone. The J gene is TRBJ1-2, the V gene TRBV18, with D possibly being TRBD1 (6 bases). The CDR3 contains 17 residues. Per germline, CDR1 KGHSH and CDR2 LQKENI. The V end lost 2 bases, the J end lost 4 bases, and 20 bases lay between the germline ends. The CDR3 bases are TGTGCCAGCTCACCAGGCCAGGGACAAGCCCGAAGCTATGGCTACACCTTC. Amino acids: CASSPGQGQARSYGYTF.

The chain employs TRBV3-1 (or the pseudogene TRBV3-2) and TRBJ2-1; D possibly corresponds to TRBD2 (6 bases). Germline V lookup: CDR1 LGHDT, CDR2 YNNKEL (reference sequence). V lost 4 bases and J lost 9, with 10 bases in between. This CDR3 region has 12 residues. This CDR3 reads CASSRGGGEQFF. CDR3 sequence (DNA): TGTGCCAGCAGCCGGGGAGGCGGTGAGCAGTTCTTC.

The chain carries TRBV6-5 and TRBJ2-7; D is perhaps TRBD2 (5 bases). Germline V gives CDR1 MNHEY, CDR2 SVGAGI. The V end lost 11 bases, the J end lost 1 base, and 21 bases lay between the germline ends. CDR3 length: 15 residues. CDR3 nucleotide sequence: TGTGCCGTAGGACTCAGAGGTGGCTTTTCCTACGAGCAGTACTTC. This sequence encodes CAVGLRGGFSYEQYF.

This rearrangement joins TRBV6-5 to TRBJ1-4; TRBD1 aligns across 10 bases. The CDR3 sequence is 15 residues long. Germline-derived CDR1 and CDR2 are MNHEY and SVGAGI. J gave up 5 bases and V 4 bases, and 4 bases lay outside the gene matches. CDR3 loop: CASSFGQGGNEKLFF. For the CDR3, the DNA is TGTGCCAGCAGTTTCGGACAGGGGGGAAATGAAAAACTGTTTTTT.

This chain connects TRBV18 to TRBJ1-6, with D unresolved. Germline V gene data show CDR1 as KGHSH and CDR2 as LQKENI. This CDR3 is built from 16 residues. Trimming pared 3 bases from V and 0 bases from J, leaving 9 bases between. In nucleotides, the CDR3 is TGTGCCAGCTCACCTACAGCCTTCTCCTATAATTCACCCCTCCACTTT. Encoded protein: CASSPTAFSYNSPLHF.

This rearrangement joins TRBV9 to TRBJ1-2; tentatively, D is TRBD1 (6 bases). Per the germline V gene, CDR1 is SGDLS and CDR2 is YYNGEE. The CDR3 sequence is 16 residues long. The V and J ends lost 0 bases and 5 bases respectively, with 17 bases between them. The CDR3: CASSVDLQGLFYGYTF. For the CDR3, the DNA is TGTGCCAGCAGCGTAGATTTACAGGGACTATTTTATGGCTACACCTTC.

The CDR3 region is CASSRTGRYGYTF. The DNA of the CDR3 is TGTGCCAGCAGTCGGACAGGGCGGTATGGCTACACCTTC. This chain connects TRBV6-2 or TRBV6-3 to TRBJ1-2; TRBD1 aligns across 8 bases. The length of the CDR3 is 13 residues. Germline V gene data show CDR1 as MNHEY and CDR2 as SVGEGT. The J segment lost 5 bases and the V segment lost 5 bases, leaving 4 bases of the junction unmatched.

The chain recombines TRBV4-1 with TRBJ2-2, with D unresolved. Deletions cut 6 bases from V and 6 bases from J, with 11 bases between. Germline V CDR1 and CDR2: MGHRA, YSYEKL. This CDR3 is built from 13 residues. In DNA, the CDR3 is TGCGCCAGCAGTCCCAATCGGGCCGGGGAGCTGTTTTTT. It yields the protein CASSPNRAGELFF.

The chain joins TRBV7-3 to TRBJ1-1, with D possibly being TRBD1 (5 bases). CDR1 is SGHTA and CDR2 is FQGTGA in the germline V gene. V gave up 5 bases and J gave up 4 bases, with 17 bases separating them. The CDR3 consists of 15 residues. This CDR3 reads CASSPQPGMVTEAFF. CDR3 nucleotides: TGTGCCAGCAGCCCTCAGCCAGGGATGGTCACTGAAGCTTTCTTT.

The chain joins TRBV14 to TRBJ2-5, with a possible D match to TRBD2 (6 bases). The CDR3 length is 16 residues. Germline V lookup: CDR1 SGHDN, CDR2 FVKESK. V was clipped by 4 bases and J by 5 bases, with 20 bases between them. This CDR3 reads CASSPRRGSHVETQYF. Here the CDR3 DNA reads TGTGCCAGCAGCCCCCGGCGGGGATCTCATGTGGAGACCCAGTACTTC.

The chain links TRBV19 to TRBJ1-5, with TRBD1 matching over 7 bases. This CDR3 contains 21 residues. J gave up 5 bases and V 8 bases, and 30 bases lay outside the gene matches. The germline gives CDR1 LNHDA, CDR2 SQIVND (reference sequence). The CDR3 reads CASFPGGPPGDRDSRYQPQHF. The CDR3 bases are TGTGCCAGTTTCCCCGGCGGCCCGCCCGGGGACCGGGACAGCCGGTATCAGCCCCAGCATTTT.

The CDR3 reads CATSDPGLAGSPNEQFF. Written as DNA, the CDR3 is TGTGCCACCAGTGATCCCGGACTAGCGGGGAGCCCGAATGAGCAGTTCTTC. This chain uses TRBV24-1 with TRBJ2-1; 12 bases map to TRBD2. Germline V gene sequence: CDR1 KGHDR, CDR2 SFDVKD. V dropped 3 bases and J dropped 7; count of bases not matched to a gene: 9. This CDR3 has 17 amino acids.